Given below is one T cell receptor beta chain in context. Its antigen is unknown. Per-base quality was not reported, and no clone a single base away is much larger than it. This entry comes from a study of control samples from healthy donors and cancer patients (dated by TCRdb to about 2020). The library was built by means of the immunoSEQ multiplex PCR assay. TCRdb retrieved this table from immuneACCESS and kept in-frame rearrangements only. Not all clones are present; in checked studies, unresolved V genes account for under half, and no reason is known for the remainder. This sample comprises fewer than 200,000 clones, about 86% of them detected only once. In total, the top ten clones hold roughly 5.3% of the sample. Reading from cysteine to phenylalanine, the CDR3 counts 13 amino acids. CDR3 DNA only is kept here, 39 bases in frame from base 1. The germline V gene gives CDR1 as SNHLY and CDR2 as FYNNEI.

This clonotype was sampled from a woman in her thirties in good health. This receptor chain uses TRBV2 and TRBJ1-2; 11 bases in the junction line up with TRBD1. The specimen was blood. The nucleotides read TGTGCTACTGGGGACAGGGGGATCTATGGCTACACCTTC. This is translated as CATGDRGIYGYTF.